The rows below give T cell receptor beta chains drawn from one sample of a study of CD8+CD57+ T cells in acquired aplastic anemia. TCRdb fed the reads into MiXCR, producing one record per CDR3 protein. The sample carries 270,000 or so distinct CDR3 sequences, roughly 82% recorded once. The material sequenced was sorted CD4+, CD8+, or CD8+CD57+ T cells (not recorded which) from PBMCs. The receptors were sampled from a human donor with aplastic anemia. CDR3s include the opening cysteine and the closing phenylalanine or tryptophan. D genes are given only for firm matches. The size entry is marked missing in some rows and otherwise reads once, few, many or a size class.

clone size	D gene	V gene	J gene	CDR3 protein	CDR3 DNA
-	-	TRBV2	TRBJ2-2	CATWDGDTGALYF	TGTGCCACCTGGGACGGGGACACCGGGGCGCTGTATTTT
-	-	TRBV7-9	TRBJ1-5	CASSAENQQLHF	TGTGCCAGCAGTGCAGAGAATCAGCAGCTGCATTTT
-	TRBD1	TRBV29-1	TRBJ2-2	CSVEGGSGGQVFF	TGCAGCGTTGAAGGGGGAAGTGGGGGACAGGTGTTTTTT
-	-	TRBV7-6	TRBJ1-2	CASKLGSYPYTF	TGTGCCAGCAAACTAGGGAGCTATCCCTACACCTTC
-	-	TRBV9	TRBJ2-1	CASGVDGGIQYLQFF	TGTGCCAGCGGCGTAGACGGGGGAATTCAGTACTTGCAGTTCTTC
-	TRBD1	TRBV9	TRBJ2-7	CASRGQGYEQYF	TGCGCCAGTCGGGGACAGGGCTACGAGCAGTACTTC
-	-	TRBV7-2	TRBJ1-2	CASSLGDPGVYGYTF	TGTGCCAGCAGCTTAGGGGACCCAGGGGTCTATGGCTACACCTTC
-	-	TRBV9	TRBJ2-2	CASSDGSDTQDFVFF	TGTGCCAGCAGCGACGGCTCAGATACGCAGGATTTTGTGTTTTTT
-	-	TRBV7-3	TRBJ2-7	CASTKQANADEQQYF	TGTGCCAGCACAAAACAGGCCAACGCCGACGAACAGCAGTACTTC
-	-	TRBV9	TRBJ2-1	CASSFREREDYNQQFF	TGTGCCAGCAGCTTCCGCGAACGTGAGGACTACAATCAGCAGTTCTTC
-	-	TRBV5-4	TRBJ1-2	CASSGGQGGYTF	TGTGCCAGCAGCGGGGGGCAGGGTGGCTACACCTTC
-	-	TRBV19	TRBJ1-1	CASSRRGNTEAFF	TGTGCCAGTAGTAGACGGGGGAACACTGAAGCTTTCTTT
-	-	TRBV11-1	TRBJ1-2	CASSLAHGTANYGYTF	TGTGCCAGCAGCTTAGCCCACGGGACTGCTAACTATGGCTACACCTTC
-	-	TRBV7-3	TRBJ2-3	CASSREANATQHF	TGTGCCAGCTCAAGAGAGGCCAACGCCACTCAACATTTT
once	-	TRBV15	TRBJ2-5	CAGRWGRDQETQYF	TGTGCGGGGCGCTGGGGCCGTGACCAAGAGACCCAGTACTTC
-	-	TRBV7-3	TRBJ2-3	CASTPPGAPETQYF	TGTGCCAGCACACCTCCGGGGGCTCCCGAGACGCAGTATTTT
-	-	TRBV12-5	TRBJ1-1	CASGSGAGPTEAFF	TGTGCTAGTGGTTCGGGCGCAGGCCCCACTGAAGCTTTCTTT
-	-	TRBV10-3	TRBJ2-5	CAISLDPQETQYF	TGTGCCATCAGCTTGGACCCGCAAGAGACCCAGTACTTC
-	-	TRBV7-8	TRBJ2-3	CASSQAGGHGQDEF	TGTGCCAGCAGCCAGGCGGGCGGACACGGTCAGGATGAGTTT
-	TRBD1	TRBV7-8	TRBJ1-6	CASSPSGTGTDTQHF	TGTGCCAGCAGCCCTAGCGGGACAGGGACAGATACCCAGCACTTT
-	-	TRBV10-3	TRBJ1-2	CARDKGLDYGYTF	TGTGCCCGGGACAAGGGCTTGGACTATGGCTACACCTTC
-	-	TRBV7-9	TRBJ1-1	CASSPVAGAHTEAFF	TGTGCCAGCAGCCCGGTGGCGGGGGCGCACACTGAAGCTTTCTTT
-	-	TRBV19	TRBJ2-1	CASSIPSRAHNEQFF	TGTGCCAGTAGTATACCTAGCCGAGCCCACAATGAGCAGTTCTTC
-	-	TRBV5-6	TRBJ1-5	CASSLGGEGQTQHF	TGTGCCAGCAGCTTGGGTGGAGAAGGTCAGACCCAGCACTTT
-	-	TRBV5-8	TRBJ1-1	CASSHAYTGNTEAFF	TGTGCCAGCAGCCATGCCTATACAGGGAACACTGAAGCTTTCTTT
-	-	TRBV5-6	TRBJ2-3	CASSLVDSPDTQYF	TGTGCCAGCAGCTTGGTCGACAGTCCCGATACGCAGTATTTT
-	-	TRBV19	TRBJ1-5	CASSIPTLAGETDTQF	TGTGCCAGCAGTATCCCTACACTAGCGGGAGAGACAGACACGCAGTTT
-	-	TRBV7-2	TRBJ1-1	CASSSSTSGTYNEAFF	TGTGCCAGCAGCTCTTCGACTAGCGGGACCTACAATGAAGCTTTCTTT
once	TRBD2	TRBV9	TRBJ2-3	CASSLAGGSTDTYF	TGTGCCAGCAGCTTAGCGGGAGGTAGCACAGATACGTATTTT
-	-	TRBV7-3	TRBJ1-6	CASSLWNSPLHF	TGTGCCAGCAGCTTATGGAATTCACCCCTCCACTTT
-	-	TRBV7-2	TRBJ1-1	CASSLRASANTEAFF	TGTGCCAGCAGCCTTCGTGCCAGCGCGAACACTGAAGCTTTCTTT
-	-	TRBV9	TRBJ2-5	CASSVVSSAGETQYF	TGTGCCAGCAGCGTAGTTTCGAGTGCTGGCGAGACCCAGTACTTC
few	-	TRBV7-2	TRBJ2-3	CASSLGGGPNTQHYF	TGTGCCAGCAGCTTAGGGGGAGGTCCCAATACGCAGCATTATTTT
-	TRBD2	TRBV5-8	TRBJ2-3	CASSLAGSGRESTDTQYF	TGTGCCAGCAGCCTAGCGGGTAGCGGGAGGGAAAGCACAGATACGCAGTATTTT
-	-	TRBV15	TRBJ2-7	CATSRDRRRGLVEQYF	TGTGCCACCAGCAGAGATCGGAGGAGGGGACTGGTCGAGCAGTACTTC
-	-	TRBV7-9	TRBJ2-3	CASSLEGSAGTHEF	TGTGCCAGCAGCTTAGAAGGAAGCGCCGGGACGCATGAGTTT
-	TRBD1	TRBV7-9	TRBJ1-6	CASSVNRGSSPLHF	TGTGCCAGCAGCGTGAACAGGGGCAGTTCACCCCTCCACTTT
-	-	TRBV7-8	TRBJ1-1	CVVEIIAGSLNTEAFF	TGTGTTGTCGAGATTATAGCAGGCAGCCTGAACACTGAAGCTTTCTTT
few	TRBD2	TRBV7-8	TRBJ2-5	CASELAGGPDTQYF	TGTGCCAGCGAGTTAGCGGGAGGCCCCGATACCCAGTATTTC
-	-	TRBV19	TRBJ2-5	CASSIAVGGLLETQYF	TGTGCCAGTAGTATCGCGGTGGGGGGACTCTTGGAGACCCAGTACTTC
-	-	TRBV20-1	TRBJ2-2	CSASPGPTNTGELFF	TGCAGTGCTAGTCCCGGGCCGACGAACACCGGGGAGCTGTTTTTT
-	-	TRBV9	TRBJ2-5	CASSRGSDTQNYYF	TGTGCCAGCAGCAGAGGGTCAGATACGCAGAACTATTACTTC
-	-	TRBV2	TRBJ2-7	CASTEQGLGEQYF	TGTGCCAGCACGGAACAGGGCCTTGGCGAGCAGTACTTC
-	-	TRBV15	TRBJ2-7	CASSCGSSNDAQYF	TGTGCCAGCAGTTGCGGCTCCAGCAACGACGCCCAGTACTTC
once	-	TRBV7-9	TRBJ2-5	CASSSSPGSGETQYF	TGTGCCAGCAGCTCCTCCCCTGGATCAGGGGAGACCCAGTACTTC
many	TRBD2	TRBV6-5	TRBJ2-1	CASRSGSPYNEQFF	TGTGCCAGCAGGAGCGGGAGTCCCTACAATGAGCAGTTCTTC
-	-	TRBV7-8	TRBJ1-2	CASSLAGGSDTHYTF	TGTGCCAGCAGCTTAGCGGGAGGTTCCGACACGCACTATACCTTC
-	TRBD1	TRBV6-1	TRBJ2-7	CASSKGQNYEQYF	TGTGCCAGCAGTAAGGGACAGAACTACGAGCAGTACTTC
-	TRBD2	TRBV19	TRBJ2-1	CASSRDRRGGNEQFF	TGTGCCAGTAGCAGAGATAGACGGGGGGGGAATGAGCAGTTCTTC
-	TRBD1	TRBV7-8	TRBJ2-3	CASSPGGGTTDTQYF	TGTGCCAGCAGCCCAGGGGGCGGCACCACAGATACGCAGTATTTT